Listed below are T cell receptor beta chains from one sample, sequenced in a study of shared clonotypes between healthy human individuals. Measured with immunoSEQ multiplex PCR; TCRdb has only the in-frame clones, and not every one. Among over 2,000,000 clones, roughly 93% were seen once, and the ten largest hold around 1.8%. Sequenced: naive CD8+ T cells from PBMCs. The receptors stem from a man aged 18 to 29 in good health. Some clones in this sample may be carry-over from other donors' samples. Both conserved end residues are part of each CDR3. D genes are given only for firm matches. Only part of the rows carry a size: once, few, many, or a class if the clone is expanded.

CDR3aa: CASSPQTRDRGADNEQFF
CDR3nt: TGTGCCAGCTCACCACAAACCCGGGACAGGGGGGCTGACAATGAGCAGTTCTTC
j_gene: TRBJ2-1
v_gene: TRBV18
len: 18
d_gene: TRBD1
abundance: -

CDR3aa: CASSQEWRERTYEQYF
CDR3nt: TGCGCCAGCAGCCAAGAATGGCGGGAGCGCACCTACGAGCAGTACTTC
j_gene: TRBJ2-7
v_gene: TRBV4-1
len: 16
d_gene: TRBD2
abundance: -

CDR3aa: CAISESGPGTGSYGYTF
CDR3nt: TGTGCCATCAGTGAGTCGGGGCCCGGGACGGGCTCCTATGGCTACACCTTC
j_gene: TRBJ1-2
v_gene: TRBV10-3
len: 17
d_gene: -
abundance: -

CDR3aa: CASSERTGTDNYGYTF
CDR3nt: TGTGCCAGCAGTGAACGGACCGGGACAGATAACTATGGCTACACCTTC
j_gene: TRBJ1-2
v_gene: TRBV25-1
len: 16
d_gene: TRBD1
abundance: -

CDR3aa: CASKVAGVGPQYF
CDR3nt: TGTGCCAGCAAGGTAGCCGGGGTTGGGCCCCAGTACTTC
j_gene: TRBJ2-5
v_gene: TRBV6-6
len: 13
d_gene: -
abundance: -

CDR3aa: CASNHRHGSTDTQYF
CDR3nt: TGTGCCAGCAACCATCGGCACGGAAGCACAGATACGCAGTATTTT
j_gene: TRBJ2-3
v_gene: TRBV11-3
len: 15
d_gene: -
abundance: -

CDR3aa: CASSQVVGYEQYF
CDR3nt: TGCGCCAGCAGCCAAGTCGTGGGATACGAGCAGTACTTC
j_gene: TRBJ2-7
v_gene: TRBV4-1
len: 13
d_gene: -
abundance: -

CDR3aa: CASSASTGWDTEAFF
CDR3nt: TGTGCCAGCAGCGCGTCGACAGGGTGGGACACTGAAGCTTTCTTT
j_gene: TRBJ1-1
v_gene: TRBV7-9
len: 15
d_gene: TRBD1
abundance: -

CDR3aa: CASSLDEKPYEQYF
CDR3nt: TGTGCCAGCAGCTTAGATGAGAAGCCCTACGAGCAGTACTTC
j_gene: TRBJ2-7
v_gene: TRBV7-9
len: 14
d_gene: -
abundance: -

CDR3aa: CASSFWAGGKDEQYF
CDR3nt: TGTGCCAGCAGCTTTTGGGCGGGAGGGAAAGACGAGCAGTACTTC
j_gene: TRBJ2-7
v_gene: TRBV5-4
len: 15
d_gene: TRBD2
abundance: -

CDR3aa: CASSYGRTEAFF
CDR3nt: TGTGCCAGCAGCTACGGGAGAACTGAAGCTTTCTTT
j_gene: TRBJ1-1
v_gene: TRBV7-9
len: 12
d_gene: -
abundance: -

CDR3aa: CASSLGHRVGSYEQYF
CDR3nt: TGTGCCAGCAGCTTAGGGCACAGGGTGGGTTCCTACGAGCAGTACTTC
j_gene: TRBJ2-7
v_gene: TRBV11-2
len: 16
d_gene: -
abundance: -

CDR3aa: CASSLGLAGYSYEQYF
CDR3nt: TGTGCCAGCAGCTTGGGACTAGCGGGATACTCCTACGAGCAGTACTTC
j_gene: TRBJ2-7
v_gene: TRBV5-6
len: 16
d_gene: TRBD2
abundance: -

CDR3aa: CATSRDRSSYEQYF
CDR3nt: TGTGCCACCAGCAGAGATCGGAGTTCCTACGAGCAGTACTTC
j_gene: TRBJ2-7
v_gene: TRBV15
len: 14
d_gene: -
abundance: -

CDR3aa: CASSQMGDFIVNTEAFF
CDR3nt: TGTGCCAGCAGCCAAATGGGGGATTTCATCGTCAACACTGAAGCTTTCTTT
j_gene: TRBJ1-1
v_gene: TRBV14
len: 17
d_gene: -
abundance: -

CDR3aa: CASNPSGRAYEQFF
CDR3nt: TGTGCCAGTAATCCTAGCGGGAGGGCATATGAGCAGTTCTTC
j_gene: TRBJ2-1
v_gene: TRBV19
len: 14
d_gene: TRBD2
abundance: few

CDR3aa: CASSQDRLAEYNEQFF
CDR3nt: TGCGCCAGCAGCCAAGATAGGCTAGCGGAGTACAATGAGCAGTTCTTC
j_gene: TRBJ2-1
v_gene: TRBV4-3
len: 16
d_gene: TRBD2
abundance: -

CDR3aa: CATSRRKGLVSETQYF
CDR3nt: TGTGCCACCAGCAGAAGGAAGGGACTTGTGTCGGAGACCCAGTACTTC
j_gene: TRBJ2-5
v_gene: TRBV15
len: 16
d_gene: -
abundance: -

CDR3aa: CSVDAGGTEAFF
CDR3nt: TGCAGCGTTGATGCGGGAGGCACTGAAGCTTTCTTT
j_gene: TRBJ1-1
v_gene: TRBV29-1
len: 12
d_gene: -
abundance: -

CDR3aa: CASSTHRVGGNQPQHF
CDR3nt: TGTGCCAGTAGTACCCACAGGGTGGGAGGCAATCAGCCCCAGCATTTT
j_gene: TRBJ1-5
v_gene: TRBV19
len: 16
d_gene: -
abundance: once

CDR3aa: CASSLGLRQGGNYGYTF
CDR3nt: TGTGCCAGCAGCCTCGGGCTTCGGCAGGGAGGGAACTATGGCTACACCTTC
j_gene: TRBJ1-2
v_gene: TRBV11-2
len: 17
d_gene: -
abundance: -

CDR3aa: CASSYSSGGGEQFF
CDR3nt: TGTGCCAGCAGTTACTCGTCTGGGGGCGGTGAGCAGTTCTTC
j_gene: TRBJ2-1
v_gene: TRBV6-5
len: 14
d_gene: -
abundance: once

CDR3aa: CASRLAARSGYEQYF
CDR3nt: TGTGCCAGCAGGTTGGCCGCACGATCGGGCTACGAGCAGTACTTC
j_gene: TRBJ2-7
v_gene: TRBV27
len: 15
d_gene: -
abundance: -

CDR3aa: CASSYSMGGNTGELFF
CDR3nt: TGTGCCAGCAGTTACTCGATGGGCGGGAACACCGGGGAGCTGTTTTTT
j_gene: TRBJ2-2
v_gene: TRBV6-5
len: 16
d_gene: -
abundance: -

CDR3aa: CASSKMRRDRVHVLTF
CDR3nt: TGTGCCAGCAGCAAAATGCGCCGGGACAGGGTCCACGTCCTGACTTTC
j_gene: TRBJ2-6
v_gene: TRBV13
len: 16
d_gene: TRBD1
abundance: -

CDR3aa: CASSLSGLTYTYEQYF
CDR3nt: TGTGCCAGCAGTTTATCGGGCCTCACCTACACCTACGAGCAGTACTTC
j_gene: TRBJ2-7
v_gene: TRBV27
len: 16
d_gene: -
abundance: -